Following are 11 T cell receptor beta chains from one sample sequenced in a study of T-cell reconstitution after alpha-beta-depleted transplantation in children. The authors prepared the TCRbeta library with unique molecular identifiers. TCRdb recomputed calls from the PCR reads with MiXCR, one row per CDR3 protein. Of 280,000 or so distinct CDR3 sequences in the sample, approximately 10% were seen once. The specimen comprised peripheral blood, sampled 180 days after TCRalphabeta/CD19-depleted stem cell transplant. Receptors were obtained from a male patient between 2 and 10 years old who had a stem cell transplant for chronic granulomatous disease, so the T cells may come from the graft donor.

This clonotype has a count of ten or more. The chain joins TRBV7-2 to TRBJ2-1; D is possibly TRBD1 (6 bases). V shed 4 bases and J shed 2 bases, with 15 bases lying between them. This CDR3 is 16 amino acids long. Germline V gives CDR1 SGHTA, CDR2 FQGNSA. CDR3 sequence (DNA): TGTGCCAGCAGCTCACGTGGGGGCGGAGCCTACAATGAGCAGTTCTTC. This encodes CASSSRGGGAYNEQFF.

This clonotype has a handful of counts. The junction does not match germline at one end; this may be a read error. The rearrangement links TRBV14 to TRBJ2-2, with D maybe TRBD1 (6 bases). CDR1 SGHDN and CDR2 FVKESK come from the germline V gene. This CDR3 comprises 12 residues. The DNA of the CDR3 is TGTGCCAGCGGCCAGGGGATCGGGGAGCTGTTTTTT. Amino acids: CASGQGIGELFF.

This clonotype was counted many times. The genes are TRBV7-2 and TRBJ2-5, with D unclear. The germline CDR1 and CDR2 sequences are SGHTA and FQGNSA. Trimming shortened V by 3 bases and J by 5 bases, and 13 bases separated the two germline ends. There are 14 residues in the CDR3. This CDR3 reads CASSFSTGSETQYF. The DNA of the CDR3 is TGTGCCAGCAGCTTCTCGACCGGGTCGGAGACCCAGTACTTC.

This clonotype was counted many times. This chain joins TRBV6-5 and TRBJ1-3; perhaps TRBD1 as D (5 bases). The CDR3 length is 15 residues. In germline, CDR1 is MNHEY, CDR2 SVGAGI. Trimming removed 7 bases at V and 2 bases at J, with 15 bases between. CDR3 nucleotides: TGTGCCAGCACCCAGGGCGGGCGGACTGGAAACACCATATATTTT. It specifies CASTQGGRTGNTIYF.

A remark on this clonotype: An end of the junction does not agree with germline; a read error may underlie this. The rearrangement joins TRBV11-1 to TRBJ2-3, with D possibly being TRBD1 or TRBD2 (6 bases each). Germline lookup yields CDR1 SGHAT and CDR2 FQDESV (reference sequence). The length of the CDR3 is 20 residues. The CDR3 coding sequence is TGTGCCAGCAGCCTCTCCCTAGGGGGGCGCTGGCATTCTAGCACATATACGCAGTATTTT. This sequence encodes CASSLSLGGRWHSSTYTQYF.

This clonotype was recorded many times. The chain has TRBV5-1 and TRBJ1-5; unclear D gene. V was pared by 0 bases and J by 2 bases, with 12 bases between. CDR1 SGHRS and CDR2 YFSETQ come from the germline V gene. The CDR3 sequence is 16 residues long. The CDR3 sequence: CASSLAREVGNQPQHF. The CDR3 coding sequence is TGCGCCAGCAGCTTGGCCCGGGAGGTGGGCAATCAGCCCCAGCATTTT. Using reference TRBV5-1 and TRBJ1-5 for the parts outside the CDR3, the full variable domain is KAGVTQTPRYLIKTRGQQVTLSCSPISGHRSVSWYQQTPGQGLQFLFEYFSETQRNKGNFPGRFSGRQFSNSRSEMNVSTLELGDSALYLCASSLAREVGNQPQHFGDGTRLSIL.

This clonotype has a count of ten or more. The chain carries TRBV7-9 and TRBJ2-7; the D gene is possibly TRBD1 (5 bases). CDR1 is SEHNR and CDR2 is FQNEAQ in the germline V gene (reference sequence). Trimming left V 6 bases short and J 5 bases short, with 14 bases between. The CDR3 totals 13 residues. The CDR3 nucleotides read TGTGCCAGCAGGTCTCGACAGTTAAACGAGCAGTACTTC. It is translated as CASRSRQLNEQYF.

This clonotype was seen ten or more times. Here the CDR3 reads CASSHSLAGEQYF. The CDR3 coding sequence is TGTGCCAGCAGCCACTCCCTAGCTGGCGAGCAGTACTTC. This chain links TRBV7-2 with TRBJ2-7, with D possibly TRBD2 on 5 matching bases. CDR1 and CDR2 from the germline V gene are SGHTA and FQGNSA. The V and J ends lost 5 bases and 6 bases respectively, with 14 bases between them. CDR3 length: 13 residues.

The sample holds many counts of this clonotype. The chain links TRBV29-1 to TRBJ2-7, with D hard to call. V was trimmed by 7 bases and J by 2 bases, leaving 9 bases between them. The CDR3 loop spans 11 amino acids. Germline CDR1 reads SQVTM; CDR2 reads ANQGSEA. CDR3 DNA: TGCAGCGCGTCATCGGCCTACGAGCAGTACTTC. It specifies CSASSAYEQYF.

In this sample, this clonotype turned up many times. The V gene is TRBV7-8, the J gene TRBJ1-5; 12 bases line up with TRBD1. Trimming removed 5 bases from V and 7 bases from J; junction bases left unmatched: 9. The CDR3 sequence is 16 residues long. The V gene's germline CDR1 is SGHVS and CDR2 FQNEAQ. The CDR3 DNA follows: TGTGCCAGCAGCCAGACCGGGACAGGGGGCGACCAGCCCCAGCATTTT. Protein: CASSQTGTGGDQPQHF.

V is TRBV7-2 and J is TRBJ2-7, with 11 bases fitting TRBD2. CDR1 and CDR2 from the germline V gene are SGHTA and FQGNSA. The trim removed 1 base at V and 6 bases at J, leaving 5 bases unmatched. The CDR3 extends over 15 amino acids. The CDR3 nucleotides read TGTGCCAGCAGCTTAGGTAGCGGGGGGGCGGGCGAGCAGTACTTC. This gives the protein CASSLGSGGAGEQYF.